This record looks at one T cell receptor beta chain sequence and its context. The antigen remains undetermined. The sample comes from a study of T cells in Graves' hyperthyroidism and ophthalmopathy. Germline loops: CDR1 SGHTA, CDR2 FQGNSA. V dropped 9 bases and J dropped 9 bases, with 21 bases sitting between them. This CDR3 is built from 14 residues. TCR beta CDR3 regions were amplified from RNA. When the TCR CDR3 underwent first-round RT-PCR, the HTBI primer set was used. TCRdb passed the multiplex PCR reads through MiXCR, listing each CDR3 protein once. The sample consists of around 440,000 distinct CDR3 sequences, around 14% of them appearing once. Overall study results and limits: Expanded thyroid clonotypes (above 0.001) were mostly also found in blood.

Patients counted as stable if ophthalmopathy did not develop within 18 months. PBMCs were collected from an approximately 9.3 ml volume of fresh peripheral blood. The sample taken for sequencing was blood. The chain couples TRBV7-2 to TRBJ2-1, with a weak D call TRBD2 (7 bases). This TCR derives from a woman under 30 with Graves' hyperthyroidism. Written as DNA, the CDR3 is TGTGCCAGTAGATTGGGGGGGGCCCCGGGTGAGCAGTTCTTC. Translating gives CASRLGGAPGEQFF. Using reference TRBV7-2 and TRBJ2-1 for the parts outside the CDR3, the full variable domain is GAGVSQSPSNKVTEKGKDVELRCDPISGHTALYWYRQSLGQGLEFLIYFQGNSAPDKSGLPSDRFSAERTGGSVSTLTIQRTQQEDSAVYLCASRLGGAPGEQFFGPGTRLTVL.